The T cell receptor beta chain under discussion was sequenced for a study of CD8+ T cells in alopecia areata. This CDR3 is built from 15 residues. Germline assignment: CDR1 MGHRA and CDR2 YSYEKL. The ends were cut back, 4 bases at V and 4 bases at J, with 15 bases in the middle. Extracted from the samples, RNA was reverse transcribed into cDNA to serve as the sequencing template. TCRdb's table, derived via immunoSEQ multiplex PCR, lists solely in-frame clones and lacks some. Of approximately 29,000 clones in the sample, approximately 80% are singletons; the top ten hold roughly a fifth. Sequenced: NKG2D-low CD8+ T cells sorted from blood. This chain uses TRBV4-1 with TRBJ2-3; tentatively, D is TRBD2 (5 bases). The sequence came from a human donor with alopecia areata. CDR3 bases: TGCGCCAGCAGCCCGAACGGGCTAGCCCCAGATACGCAGTATTTT. Its translation: CASSPNGLAPDTQYF.